Shown below are 10 T cell receptor beta chains from a single sample sequenced in a study of cytomegalovirus exposure and HLA in healthy donors. PCR primers comprised 60 Vbeta and 13 Jbeta primers. Clones were sequenced by immunoSEQ multiplex PCR, and TCRdb holds only the in-frame ones, with some missing. The sample has 100,000 to 150,000 clones; around three fifths are singletons. The sequenced material came from PBMCs. These TCRs come from a woman in her thirties or forties in good health and CMV-seropositive.

V gene TRBV28 combines with J gene TRBJ1-4; D is uncertain. Between the trimmed V and J ends, which lost 4 bases and 17 bases, there was a span of 14 bases. Germline V gene data show CDR1 as MDHEN and CDR2 as SYDVKM. The CDR3 loop spans 11 amino acids. This chain's CDR3 is CASSSAGNLFF. For the CDR3, the DNA is TGTGCCAGCAGTTCGGCCGGGAACCTTTTTTTT.

The chain uses TRBV2 and TRBJ2-5; D possibly corresponds to TRBD1 (6 bases). CDR1 and CDR2 from the germline V gene are SNHLY and FYNNEI. Trimming shortened V by 7 bases and J by 7 bases, and 19 bases separated the two germline ends. The CDR3 runs to 14 residues. CDR3 protein: CASIQPGDVGTQYF. The CDR3, as DNA: TGTGCCAGCATTCAGCCAGGGGACGTCGGGACCCAGTACTTC.

The sample holds a few counts of this clone. The V call is TRBV7-9, the J call TRBJ2-5; 7 bases map to TRBD1. Germline V gene sequence: CDR1 SEHNR, CDR2 FQNEAQ (reference sequence). With 2 bases clipped from V and 2 bases from J, the junction kept 8 bases outside the gene matches. The CDR3 has 16 residues. The CDR3 sequence is CASSLPGQELQETQYF. CDR3 in DNA: TGTGCCAGCAGCTTACCTGGACAGGAATTACAAGAGACCCAGTACTTC.

This clone came up once. The rearrangement joins TRBV9 to TRBJ1-5; TRBD1 matches at 9 bases. CDR3 length: 15 residues. CDR1 SGDLS and CDR2 YYNGEE come from the germline V gene. V trimming: 1 base; J trimming: 5 bases; junction bases outside the gene matches: 4. As DNA, the CDR3 is TGTGCCAGCAGCGTATCGGGACAGGGCCATCAGCCCCAGCATTTT. This sequence encodes CASSVSGQGHQPQHF.

The genes are TRBV19 and TRBJ1-6, with TRBD1 as a possible D gene (6 bases). The CDR3 totals 14 residues. V shed 8 bases and J shed 7 bases, with 15 bases lying between them. Germline values: CDR1 LNHDA, CDR2 SQIVND (reference sequence). The CDR3 DNA follows: TGTGCCAGTTCGCATCGGCAGGGGAATTCACCCCTCCACTTT. It is translated as CASSHRQGNSPLHF.

The J gene is TRBJ2-5, the V gene TRBV19; TRBD2 matches at 9 bases. The CDR3 covers 18 residues. Germline V lookup: CDR1 LNHDA, CDR2 SQIVND (reference sequence). J lost 5 bases, V lost 4 bases, and 17 bases had no gene match. CDR3 amino acids: CASSTVYAGGPEGETQYF. CDR3 in DNA: TGTGCCAGTAGTACGGTCTACGCGGGAGGGCCGGAGGGCGAGACCCAGTACTTC.

This CDR3 reads CASWAGGQPQHF. The CDR3 nucleotides read TGTGCCAGCTGGGCGGGGGGGCAGCCCCAGCATTTT. V is TRBV6-5 and J is TRBJ1-5; possibly TRBD1 for D (5 bases). Germline assignment: CDR1 MNHEY and CDR2 SVGAGI. This CDR3 is built from 12 residues. The V end was cut by 8 bases, the J end by 7 bases, with 12 bases between.

For this clone: One end of the junction varies from germline; a read error may be responsible. The chain is built from TRBV28 and TRBJ2-7; 9 bases agree with TRBD2. The germline gives CDR1 MDHEN, CDR2 SYDVKM. CDR3 length: 11 amino acids. CDR3 DNA: TGTGCCAGCGGTTCCGGACTAGCGTCCCACTTC. Protein product: CASGSGLASHF.

This clone was counted only a few times. J is TRBJ1-2 and V is TRBV5-1, with TRBD1 matching over 11 bases. The CDR3 is 14 residues long. Per germline, CDR1 SGHRS and CDR2 YFSETQ. V dropped 7 bases and J dropped 7; count of bases not matched to a gene: 9. Here the CDR3 DNA reads TGCGCCAGCGGCACCGGGACAGGGGGACTTGGCTACACCTTC. Translation: CASGTGTGGLGYTF. The complete variable domain, with remaining parts taken from reference TRBV5-1 and TRBJ1-2, reads KAGVTQTPRYLIKTRGQQVTLSCSPISGHRSVSWYQQTPGQGLQFLFEYFSETQRNKGNFPGRFSGRQFSNSRSEMNVSTLELGDSALYLCASGTGTGGLGYTFGSGTRLTVV.

The chain is built from TRBV5-1 and TRBJ2-3; D not certain. V was clipped by 4 bases and J by 4 bases, with 13 bases between them. Germline V gene sequence: CDR1 SGHRS, CDR2 YFSETQ. This CDR3 region has 14 residues. The CDR3 DNA sequence: TGCGCCAGCAGCAAGCCGCAAGATTCAGATACGCAGTATTTT. Translating gives CASSKPQDSDTQYF.